These T cell receptor beta chains were read from a single sample in a study of blood T cell repertoires in COVID-19. Generated by immunoSEQ multiplex PCR, the TCRdb table keeps only in-frame clones and is missing some. This table has 100,000 to 150,000 clones, approximately 85% appearing once. Sequences were obtained from peripheral blood. The receptor source for this set is a woman at least 80 years old with COVID-19, enrolled during active disease. Both conserved end residues are trimmed from each CDR3.

v_gene: TRBV7-9
CDR3aa: ASSPGRGHYGYT

v_gene: TRBV3-1/TRBV3-2
CDR3aa: ASSHSFGVAGLNSYEQY

v_gene: TRBV5-1
CDR3aa: ASSAGQPYNEQF

v_gene: TRBV7-2
CDR3aa: ASSFQRGHEQY

v_gene: TRBV12-3/TRBV12-4
CDR3aa: ASSHDGDGYT

v_gene: TRBV5-1
CDR3aa: ASSSHRGTEQF

v_gene: TRBV6-1
CDR3aa: ASSDHGQGETQY

v_gene: TRBV14
CDR3aa: ASSRGRRTGEEKLF

v_gene: TRBV3-1/TRBV3-2
CDR3aa: ASSQGVSGTRSGELF

v_gene: TRBV11-3
CDR3aa: ASSTRTGTGTDTQY

v_gene: TRBV6-5
CDR3aa: ASLRGQGNYGYT

v_gene: TRBV4-3
CDR3aa: ASSQNTSGSRTGELF

v_gene: TRBV27
CDR3aa: ASSLAQGYEQY

v_gene: TRBV20-1
CDR3aa: SARTGDEQY

v_gene: TRBV3-1/TRBV3-2
CDR3aa: ASSPGHGYSNQPQH

v_gene: TRBV28
CDR3aa: ASSSGLARSETQY

v_gene: TRBV7-3
CDR3aa: ASSLKKKFWGQQKEGPMNTEAF

v_gene: TRBV5-6
CDR3aa: ASSLQNTEAF

v_gene: TRBV29-1
CDR3aa: SVSGSRNTEAF

v_gene: TRBV18
CDR3aa: ASSPPLDRGRMEAF

v_gene: TRBV6-5
CDR3aa: ASRDRDYEQY

v_gene: TRBV10-2
CDR3aa: ASSEEGAGIYEQY

v_gene: TRBV7-2
CDR3aa: ASSLASGDNEQF

v_gene: TRBV19
CDR3aa: ASSIWTSGKDEQY

v_gene: TRBV4-2
CDR3aa: ASSQATGANIQY

v_gene: TRBV6-5
CDR3aa: ASSLAGGAYTGELF

v_gene: TRBV14
CDR3aa: ASSQTRTPGGEQY

v_gene: TRBV6-2/TRBV6-3
CDR3aa: ASSYLRSSYEQY

v_gene: TRBV7-2
CDR3aa: ASSFIAGGETQY

v_gene: TRBV20-1
CDR3aa: SARDGGLYT